Below are 27 T cell receptor beta chains sequenced from a single sample in a study of vaccination effects on CD4 cells after COVID-19 (dated by TCRdb to between 2021 and 2024). Their antigens are not known. In the ViraFEST assay, PBMC were stimulated with viral peptide pools, and antigen-specific CD4+ T cell clonotypes were then identified by expansion using TCR sequencing. After around ten days of culture, CD4+ T cells were isolated with the EasySep CD4+ T cell isolation kit. Healthy vaccine recipients had no prior SARS-CoV-2 infection, confirmed by negative nucleocapsid antibodies before and after vaccination. The library was generated by the immunoSEQ multiplex PCR assay. Not all clones reach the TCRdb copy of this immuneACCESS table, which keeps in-frame sequences only. Checked studies attribute under half of the gap to unresolved V genes and leave the rest unexplained. The sample table shows under 70,000 clones, and about 80% are seen once. 3.5% to 4.5% of the sample is in the top ten clones.

The input for sequencing was CD4+ T cells from PBMCs cultured with HCoV-OC43 spike peptides, taken before COVID-19 vaccination. The sample's cell subset or site label, decoded: HCoV-OC43 spike overlapping peptide pool stimulation. The receptors come from a human donor who received a COVID-19 vaccine.

The chain combines TRBV18 with TRBJ2-7; D uncertain. The CDR3 totals 14 residues. Trimming pared 0 bases from V and 6 bases from J, leaving 12 bases between. Germline CDR1 KGHSH, CDR2 LQKENI. Here the CDR3 reads CASSPPGRTGEQYV. DNA of the CDR3: TGTGCCAGCTCACCACCGGGCAGGACCGGCGAGCAGTACGTC.

This clone was seen only a few times. The chain carries TRBV7-3 and TRBJ2-1; D possibly uses TRBD1 or TRBD2 (6 bases each). V shed 5 bases and J shed 0 bases, with 14 bases lying between them. CDR1 is SGHTA, CDR2 FQGTGA, per germline. The CDR3 contains 16 residues. The CDR3 nucleotides read TGTGCCAGCAGCCCCTTAGGGGGGAGCTCCTACAATGAGCAGTTCTTC. Its protein is CASSPLGGSSYNEQFF.

This chain joins TRBV23-1 and TRBJ2-6; TRBD1 matches 9 bases. TRBV23-1 is an open reading frame whose function is uncertain. J lost 1 base, V lost 2 bases, and 6 bases had no gene match. There are 18 residues in the CDR3. The CDR3 loop is CASSQNRGPQSGANVLTF. CDR3 bases: TGCGCCAGCAGTCAAAACAGGGGGCCTCAGTCTGGGGCCAACGTCCTGACTTTC.

V usage is TRBV5-1 and J usage is TRBJ1-1; D is possibly TRBD1 (5 bases). Germline values: CDR1 SGHRS, CDR2 YFSETQ. The CDR3 extends over 16 amino acids. V gave up 0 bases and J gave up 5 bases, with 17 bases separating them. CDR3 in amino acids: CASSLAGWRGGTEAFF. The CDR3 DNA reads TGCGCCAGCAGCTTGGCAGGGTGGAGGGGTGGAACTGAAGCTTTCTTT.

This clone was picked up one time. The rearrangement joins TRBV29-1 to TRBJ2-4, with D possibly TRBD1 on 6 matching bases. With 5 bases removed from V and 7 bases from J, the gap between germline ends came to 9 bases. The length of the CDR3 is 11 residues. Germline V gives CDR1 SQVTM, CDR2 ANQGSEA. As DNA, the CDR3 is TGCAGCGTTTCCCAGGGGAACATTCAGTACTTC. Amino acid sequence: CSVSQGNIQYF.

This clone has a handful of counts. CDR3 in amino acids: CASSQEQGAGEAFF. As DNA, the CDR3 is TGTGCCAGCAGCCAAGAACAGGGGGCTGGTGAAGCTTTCTTT. The chain carries TRBV4-2 and TRBJ1-1, with 9 positions matching TRBD1. Germline lookup yields CDR1 LGHNA and CDR2 YNFKEQ. Losses at the gene ends were 0 bases for V and 7 bases for J; bases not matched to a gene: 3. CDR3 length equals 14 residues.

The chain has TRBV6-5 and TRBJ1-5; TRBD1 is a possible D gene (6 bases). The CDR3 sequence is 14 residues long. V lost 4 bases to trimming and J lost 2 bases, with 9 bases between them. The V gene's germline CDR1 is MNHEY and CDR2 SVGAGI. The CDR3 region has the DNA TGTGCCAGCAGTTCTCCAGGGGGCAATCAGCCCCAGCATTTT. Translation: CASSSPGGNQPQHF.

J is TRBJ2-5 and V is TRBV11-2; 7 bases align to TRBD2. The germline gives CDR1 SGHAT, CDR2 FQNNGV. There are 14 residues in the CDR3. V lost 7 bases to trimming and J lost 7 bases; unmatched junction nucleotides: 12. CDR3 sequence reads: CASNRDGGLGTQYF. The CDR3 bases are TGTGCCAGCAACCGAGACGGGGGGTTAGGGACCCAGTACTTC.

The CDR3 bases are TGTGCCAGCAGCCCCAGGTCCGAAGAGACCCAGTACTTC. Its protein is CASSPRSEETQYF. J is TRBJ2-5 and V is TRBV7-2, with D unclear. V was cut by 5 bases and J by 3 bases, with 10 bases left in between. This CDR3 comprises 13 residues. The germline V gene has CDR1 SGHTA and CDR2 FQGNSA.

This sequence joins TRBV24-1 and TRBJ2-3, with unresolved D. Trimming cost V 2 bases and J 1 base, with 18 bases left between them. This CDR3 comprises 18 residues. Germline values: CDR1 KGHDR, CDR2 SFDVKD. This chain's CDR3 is CATSDSYETRGGTDTQYF. The CDR3, as DNA: TGTGCCACCAGTGATTCCTACGAGACCCGAGGAGGCACAGATACGCAGTATTTT.

The chain couples TRBV9 to TRBJ2-1; D perhaps matches TRBD1 (6 bases). CDR3 length: 16 residues. V was cut by 4 bases and J by 1 base, with 15 bases left in between. From germline, CDR1 is SGDLS and CDR2 YYNGEE. The CDR3, as DNA: TGTGCCAGCAGCCCAGGGGACGGAGCTTCCTACAATGAGCAGTTCTTC. Residues: CASSPGDGASYNEQFF.

This clone was recorded once. This rearrangement joins TRBV28 to TRBJ1-1, with 9 bases aligning to TRBD1. The CDR3 covers 18 residues. The germline gives CDR1 MDHEN, CDR2 SYDVKM. V shed 7 bases and J 7 bases; nucleotides not matched to a gene: 22. The CDR3 loop is CASTAVPEFLGQGLEAFF. The CDR3 DNA reads TGTGCCAGCACCGCAGTCCCCGAATTCTTGGGACAGGGACTTGAAGCTTTCTTT.

The chain couples TRBV5-1 to TRBJ2-5; no clear D gene. CDR3 length: 13 residues. Trimming cost V 4 bases and J 4 bases, with 11 bases left between them. In germline, CDR1 is SGHRS, CDR2 YFSETQ. CDR3 DNA: TGCGCCAGCAGCACCGCCAATGGAGAGACCCAGTACTTC. The encoded protein is CASSTANGETQYF.

The chain combines TRBV12-3 or TRBV12-4 with TRBJ2-7; 11 bases line up with TRBD1. J was trimmed by 7 bases and V by 5 bases; bases with no gene match: 4. CDR3 length: 13 residues. The CDR3 bases are TGTGCCAGCAGTAGGACAGGGGGCGGAGAGCAGTACGTC. It codes for CASSRTGGGEQYV.

The CDR3 DNA follows: TGTGCCAGCCCGGGACCTAGGGATGAGCAGTTCTTC. This translates into CASPGPRDEQFF. The chain employs TRBV5-8 and TRBJ2-1; either TRBD1 or TRBD2 may supply D (5 bases each). V lost 7 bases and J 8 bases, leaving 13 bases between the germline ends. The CDR3 totals 12 residues. CDR1 is SGHTS and CDR2 is YDEGEE in the germline V gene.

This chain uses TRBV7-2 with TRBJ1-6, with 8 bases identical to TRBD1. V dropped 5 bases and J dropped 9; count of bases not matched to a gene: 6. The CDR3 has 14 amino acids. Per the germline V gene, CDR1 is SGHTA and CDR2 is FQGNSA. The CDR3 protein is CASSHGQGASPLHF. In DNA, the CDR3 is TGTGCCAGCAGCCATGGACAGGGAGCTTCACCCCTCCACTTT.

DNA for the CDR3: TGCGCCAGCAGCTTGGTCCACACCGGGGAGCTGTTTTTT. Translated, it gives CASSLVHTGELFF. V usage is TRBV5-1 and J usage is TRBJ2-2, with D hard to call. The CDR3 runs 13 residues. Germline assignment: CDR1 SGHRS and CDR2 YFSETQ. Trimming pared 0 bases from V and 3 bases from J, leaving 3 bases between.

The chain links TRBV7-8 to TRBJ1-2; a weak D match, TRBD1 (5 bases). The germline V and J ends were trimmed by 1 base and 0 bases, with 9 bases remaining between them. In germline, CDR1 is SGHVS, CDR2 FQNEAQ. The CDR3 contains 15 residues. The CDR3 loop is CASSLERGANYGYTF. CDR3 sequence (DNA): TGTGCCAGCAGCTTAGAACGGGGGGCTAACTATGGCTACACCTTC. The full variable domain, completed using reference TRBV7-8 and TRBJ1-2, is GAGVSQSPRYKVAKRGQDVALRCDPISGHVSLFWYQQALGQGPEFLTYFQNEAQLDKSGLPSDRFFAERPEGSVSTLKIQRTQQEDSAVYLCASSLERGANYGYTFGSGTRLTVV.

The V gene is TRBV4-1, the J gene TRBJ1-2; 7 positions match TRBD1. This CDR3 is built from 15 residues. V lost 0 bases and J lost 5; bases outside the gene matches: 6. Germline lookup yields CDR1 MGHRA and CDR2 YSYEKL. In nucleotides, the CDR3 is TGCGCCAGCAGCCAAGATCAGGTCAGGGGGTATGGCTACACCTTC. This sequence encodes CASSQDQVRGYGYTF.

Only one count was recorded for this clone. The rearrangement joins TRBV5-1 to TRBJ2-5, with D possibly being TRBD1 or TRBD2 (6 bases each). Trimming left V 3 bases short and J 8 bases short, with 17 bases between. The CDR3 consists of 14 residues. The germline V gene encodes CDR1 SGHRS and CDR2 YFSETQ. Written as DNA, the CDR3 is TGCGCCAGCAGCTCGGAGGGCAGGGGAGATACCCAGTACTTC. It codes for CASSSEGRGDTQYF.

The chain links TRBV4-1 to TRBJ2-3, with 8 bases that match TRBD1. This CDR3 is 13 amino acids long. The germline gives CDR1 MGHRA, CDR2 YSYEKL. J lost 12 bases, V lost 0 bases, and 5 bases had no gene match. For the CDR3, the DNA is TGCGCCAGCAGCCAAGATCAGGGGGCCCGTCAGTATTTT. It encodes CASSQDQGARQYF.

The chain joins TRBV6-5 to TRBJ1-3, with 7 positions matching TRBD1. Germline lookup yields CDR1 MNHEY and CDR2 SVGAGI. The trim removed 7 bases at V and 4 bases at J, leaving 7 bases unmatched. This CDR3 has 14 residues. Here the CDR3 DNA reads TGTGCCAGCATTAACAGGGGAGGAGGAAACACCATATATTTT. It yields the protein CASINRGGGNTIYF.

CDR3 residues: CATSDFEGGYLNEQFF. CDR3 in DNA: TGTGCCACCAGTGATTTCGAGGGAGGTTACCTAAATGAGCAGTTCTTC. The chain employs TRBV24-1 and TRBJ2-1, with a tentative D call TRBD2 (6 bases). The CDR3 spans 16 residues. With 1 base removed from V and 7 bases from J, the gap between germline ends came to 16 bases. Germline values: CDR1 KGHDR, CDR2 SFDVKD.

The chain uses TRBV20-1 and TRBJ1-5, with a weak D call TRBD1 (6 bases). The V gene lost 3 bases and the J gene lost 1 base, with 7 bases spanning the gap. In germline, CDR1 is DFQATT, CDR2 SNEGSKA (reference sequence). This CDR3 is built from 13 residues. Here the CDR3 DNA reads TGCAGTGCTAGTGGGGGCAGCAATCAGCCCCAGCATTTT. The encoded protein is CSASGGSNQPQHF.

The chain couples TRBV11-2 to TRBJ1-2, with D hard to call. The CDR3 is made up of 15 amino acids. Germline CDR1 is SGHAT and CDR2 is FQNNGV. V was shortened by 1 base and J by 2 bases, with 11 bases between the two germline ends. Here the CDR3 DNA reads TGTGCCAGCAGCTTAGGAGGCGCGGGGAACTATGGCTACACCTTC. Protein product: CASSLGGAGNYGYTF.

This clone was detected only a few times. The chain couples TRBV24-1 to TRBJ2-3, with 10 nucleotides matching TRBD2. J gave up 6 bases and V 9 bases, and 5 bases lay outside the gene matches. The CDR3 runs 13 residues. Germline V gives CDR1 KGHDR, CDR2 SFDVKD. CDR3 DNA sequence: TGTGCCACCGGTAGCGGGGGGAGGGATACGCAGTATTTT. It translates to CATGSGGRDTQYF.

This chain links TRBV27 with TRBJ2-5; D tentatively reads TRBD1 or TRBD2 (6 bases each). Trimming took 3 bases from V and 6 from J, leaving 23 bases between them. This CDR3 is built from 17 residues. Per the germline V gene, CDR1 is MNHEY and CDR2 is SMNVEV (reference sequence). The CDR3 sequence is CASSFTYNMGGGQTQYF. CDR3 coding DNA: TGTGCCAGCAGTTTCACTTATAATATGGGGGGCGGACAGACCCAGTACTTC.